The rows below give T cell receptor beta chains drawn from one sample of a study of shared clonotypes between healthy human individuals. The method was immunoSEQ multiplex PCR; TCRdb's version includes in-frame clones alone and lacks a portion of them. The table lists 950,000 to 1,100,000 clones, approximately 80% of them singletons. The material sequenced was memory CD4+ T cells from PBMCs. The receptors here all came from a man aged 18-30 years in good health. Some clones in this sample may be carry-over from other donors' samples. The CDR3 runs from the conserved cysteine through the conserved F or W. A D gene is named only where the DNA matches it firmly. Part of the rows lack a size; the others show once, few, many or a class for expanded clones.

CDR3 DNA: TGTGCCAGCAAGACGGACAGGGGGAAGAACACTGACGCTTTCTTT
CDR3 protein: CASKTDRGKNTDAFF
clone size: NA
D gene: TRBD1
V gene: TRBV27
J gene: TRBJ1-1

CDR3 DNA: TGTGCCAGCAGTTCAAACAGGGGGGAAGAGACCCAGTACTTC
CDR3 protein: CASSSNRGEETQYF
clone size: NA
D gene: TRBD1
V gene: TRBV2
J gene: TRBJ2-5

CDR3 DNA: TGTGCCATCATGGAGGCGGCAGAAGAGACCCAGTACTTC
CDR3 protein: CAIMEAAEETQYF
clone size: NA
D gene: NA
V gene: TRBV10-3
J gene: TRBJ2-5

CDR3 DNA: TGTGCCAGCAGAACGACAGGAAATAGCAATCAGCCCCAGCATTTT
CDR3 protein: CASRTTGNSNQPQHF
clone size: NA
D gene: NA
V gene: TRBV6-5
J gene: TRBJ1-5

CDR3 DNA: TGCGCCAGCAGACCATACCTCTCTGGAAACACCATATATTTT
CDR3 protein: CASRPYLSGNTIYF
clone size: NA
D gene: NA
V gene: TRBV5-1
J gene: TRBJ1-3

CDR3 DNA: TGTGCCAGCAGTCCGGGGACTAGCGGGACCTACGAGCAGTACTTC
CDR3 protein: CASSPGTSGTYEQYF
clone size: once
D gene: TRBD2
V gene: TRBV28
J gene: TRBJ2-7

CDR3 DNA: TGTGCCAGCAGTTTTTCCCGGCTAGCCAAAAACATTCAGTACTTC
CDR3 protein: CASSFSRLAKNIQYF
clone size: NA
D gene: NA
V gene: TRBV28
J gene: TRBJ2-4

CDR3 DNA: TGTGCCAGCTCACCACAGCGGGATGGCACAGATACGCAGTATTTT
CDR3 protein: CASSPQRDGTDTQYF
clone size: NA
D gene: TRBD2
V gene: TRBV18
J gene: TRBJ2-3

CDR3 DNA: TGTGCCAGCAGCCCCAGGGCGGGACAGGGGGCATTAGACTATGGCTACACCTTC
CDR3 protein: CASSPRAGQGALDYGYTF
clone size: NA
D gene: TRBD1
V gene: TRBV7-3
J gene: TRBJ1-2

CDR3 DNA: TGTGCCAGCAGCCCTCCGGGGAGGGGGCGAAACACTGAAGCTTTCTTT
CDR3 protein: CASSPPGRGRNTEAFF
clone size: NA
D gene: TRBD1
V gene: TRBV14
J gene: TRBJ1-1

CDR3 DNA: TGTGCCTGGAGTGTATCCGGGGGCCGGGAGTACTTC
CDR3 protein: CAWSVSGGREYF
clone size: NA
D gene: NA
V gene: TRBV30
J gene: TRBJ2-5

CDR3 DNA: TGTGCCAGCCGCCCGGCCGGGGCTAACTATGGCTACACCTTC
CDR3 protein: CASRPAGANYGYTF
clone size: NA
D gene: NA
V gene: TRBV18
J gene: TRBJ1-2

CDR3 DNA: TGTGCCAGCAGCCAAAGGGGGGACTATGGCTACACCTTC
CDR3 protein: CASSQRGDYGYTF
clone size: many
D gene: NA
V gene: TRBV11-2
J gene: TRBJ1-2

CDR3 DNA: TGTGCCAGCAGCCCGTTCGGCGGAAACACCATATATTTT
CDR3 protein: CASSPFGGNTIYF
clone size: once
D gene: NA
V gene: TRBV6-6
J gene: TRBJ1-3

CDR3 DNA: TGTGCCTGGAGTGCTACCGGGCCTATCATACCCCTCCACTTT
CDR3 protein: CAWSATGPIIPLHF
clone size: NA
D gene: NA
V gene: TRBV30
J gene: TRBJ1-6

CDR3 DNA: TGTGCCAGTACCTACAGTTCCTCTGGGGCCAACGTCCTGACTTTC
CDR3 protein: CASTYSSSGANVLTF
clone size: many
D gene: NA
V gene: TRBV19
J gene: TRBJ2-6

CDR3 DNA: TGTGCCAGCAGTTCCCCGGGGGACAGTGATGGCTACACCTTC
CDR3 protein: CASSSPGDSDGYTF
clone size: NA
D gene: TRBD1
V gene: TRBV6-6
J gene: TRBJ1-2

CDR3 DNA: TGTGCCAGCAGCACTACAGGGGGCGCGGAGGAGCAGTACTTC
CDR3 protein: CASSTTGGAEEQYF
clone size: NA
D gene: TRBD1
V gene: TRBV7-3
J gene: TRBJ2-7

CDR3 DNA: TGCGCCAGCAGCTTGCACGGTACCTACGAGCAGTACTTC
CDR3 protein: CASSLHGTYEQYF
clone size: NA
D gene: NA
V gene: TRBV5-1
J gene: TRBJ2-7

CDR3 DNA: TGTGCCAGCAGTTTACAATTCCCCCGTAATGAGCAGTTCTTC
CDR3 protein: CASSLQFPRNEQFF
clone size: NA
D gene: NA
V gene: TRBV28
J gene: TRBJ2-1

CDR3 DNA: TGTGCCAGCTCACCACCGGGCCAGGAGACCCAGTACTTC
CDR3 protein: CASSPPGQETQYF
clone size: NA
D gene: NA
V gene: TRBV18
J gene: TRBJ2-5

CDR3 DNA: TGTGCCAGCAGCATGGCGGAAGGGCTTGTAGAACTGGGTACGCAGTATTTT
CDR3 protein: CASSMAEGLVELGTQYF
clone size: NA
D gene: NA
V gene: TRBV5-4
J gene: TRBJ2-3

CDR3 DNA: TGTGCCAGCAGCCCGACAGGACCTTATGGCTACACCTTC
CDR3 protein: CASSPTGPYGYTF
clone size: NA
D gene: NA
V gene: TRBV6-6
J gene: TRBJ1-2

CDR3 DNA: TGTGCCAGCACCGCAAATGACAGGGGAGTCTATGGCTACACCTTC
CDR3 protein: CASTANDRGVYGYTF
clone size: NA
D gene: TRBD1
V gene: TRBV25-1
J gene: TRBJ1-2

CDR3 DNA: TGTGCCAGCAGCCCCGCTAGTGGGGAGACCCAGTACTTC
CDR3 protein: CASSPASGETQYF
clone size: few
D gene: NA
V gene: TRBV5-5
J gene: TRBJ2-5

CDR3 DNA: TGTGCCAGCGGGAAGGGACTATATGCTTCTTACGAGCAGTACTTC
CDR3 protein: CASGKGLYASYEQYF
clone size: once
D gene: TRBD2
V gene: TRBV2
J gene: TRBJ2-7

CDR3 DNA: TGTGCCAGCAGCCGGGGCCAGGGGGCTCACGAGCAGTACTTC
CDR3 protein: CASSRGQGAHEQYF
clone size: NA
D gene: TRBD1
V gene: TRBV11-2
J gene: TRBJ2-7

CDR3 DNA: TGTGCCAGCAGTTACTGGTCTAGCGGGAGGGAGACCCAGTACTTC
CDR3 protein: CASSYWSSGRETQYF
clone size: few
D gene: TRBD2
V gene: TRBV6-5
J gene: TRBJ2-5

CDR3 DNA: TGTGCCAGCAGATCTACAGGGCAAGAGACCCAGTACTTC
CDR3 protein: CASRSTGQETQYF
clone size: NA
D gene: NA
V gene: TRBV27
J gene: TRBJ2-5

CDR3 DNA: TGTGCCAGCAGTACACAGGCGGGAGGAAACAATGAGCAGTTCTTC
CDR3 protein: CASSTQAGGNNEQFF
clone size: NA
D gene: TRBD2
V gene: TRBV5-4
J gene: TRBJ2-1

CDR3 DNA: TGTGCCAGCAGTTCAATTACAGGGGGGCAAGAGACCCAGTACTTC
CDR3 protein: CASSSITGGQETQYF
clone size: NA
D gene: TRBD1
V gene: TRBV27
J gene: TRBJ2-5

CDR3 DNA: TGCGCCAGCAGACCCGGGGCGACCTACGAGCAGTACTTC
CDR3 protein: CASRPGATYEQYF
clone size: NA
D gene: NA
V gene: TRBV10-2
J gene: TRBJ2-7

CDR3 DNA: TGTGCCAGCAGCAGGGTTAACACTGAAGCTTTCTTT
CDR3 protein: CASSRVNTEAFF
clone size: few
D gene: NA
V gene: TRBV2
J gene: TRBJ1-1

CDR3 DNA: TGTGCCAGCAGCTTAGGGCAGGGGTTCGGCTACACCTTC
CDR3 protein: CASSLGQGFGYTF
clone size: NA
D gene: NA
V gene: TRBV7-3
J gene: TRBJ1-2

CDR3 DNA: TGCGCCAGCTCCCTAGGAGGGGCTTTCACTGAAGCTTTCTTT
CDR3 protein: CASSLGGAFTEAFF
clone size: NA
D gene: NA
V gene: TRBV5-1
J gene: TRBJ1-1

CDR3 DNA: TGTGCCAGCAGTCTGGCCGGGACAGACTCCTACGAGCAGTACTTC
CDR3 protein: CASSLAGTDSYEQYF
clone size: NA
D gene: TRBD1
V gene: TRBV28
J gene: TRBJ2-7

CDR3 DNA: TGTGCCAGCAGCCCCGACTGGAACTCGGCGGATGAGCAGTTCTTC
CDR3 protein: CASSPDWNSADEQFF
clone size: NA
D gene: NA
V gene: TRBV7-9
J gene: TRBJ2-1

CDR3 DNA: TGTGCCACAAAAGGAAAACTGTTTTTT
CDR3 protein: CATKGKLFF
clone size: NA
D gene: NA
V gene: TRBV11-3
J gene: TRBJ1-4

CDR3 DNA: TGTGCCTGGAGTGTAACCGGGGTGTACGAGCAGTACTTC
CDR3 protein: CAWSVTGVYEQYF
clone size: NA
D gene: NA
V gene: TRBV30
J gene: TRBJ2-7

CDR3 DNA: TGTGCCAGCAGCTTAGTTTCGGGGGCGCGTCAGCCCCAGCATTTT
CDR3 protein: CASSLVSGARQPQHF
clone size: NA
D gene: NA
V gene: TRBV7-2
J gene: TRBJ1-5

CDR3 DNA: TGTGCCAGCACCTTAGCGGGAAACACAGATACGCAGTATTTT
CDR3 protein: CASTLAGNTDTQYF
clone size: few
D gene: TRBD2
V gene: TRBV2
J gene: TRBJ2-3

CDR3 DNA: TGCGCCAGCAGCCGCTCCGGGACTCCGGGGGAGACCCAGTACTTC
CDR3 protein: CASSRSGTPGETQYF
clone size: once
D gene: NA
V gene: TRBV23-1
J gene: TRBJ2-5

CDR3 DNA: TGCGCCAGCAGCTTGGCGCTAGCGGGGATCACAGATACGCAGTATTTT
CDR3 protein: CASSLALAGITDTQYF
clone size: NA
D gene: TRBD2
V gene: TRBV5-1
J gene: TRBJ2-3

CDR3 DNA: TGTGCCAGCAGCGTAACGAACACCGGGGAGCTGTTTTTT
CDR3 protein: CASSVTNTGELFF
clone size: NA
D gene: NA
V gene: TRBV6-1
J gene: TRBJ2-2

CDR3 DNA: TGTGCCAGCAACCCACATCCAGGGCCGGGGCAGCCCCAGCATTTT
CDR3 protein: CASNPHPGPGQPQHF
clone size: NA
D gene: NA
V gene: TRBV6-1
J gene: TRBJ1-5

CDR3 DNA: TGTGCCAGCAGCTTAGGGACCCCGACAGATACGCAGTATTTT
CDR3 protein: CASSLGTPTDTQYF
clone size: NA
D gene: NA
V gene: TRBV7-3
J gene: TRBJ2-3

CDR3 DNA: TGTGCCAGCAGCGTATCTCCGGCGGGAGGAGAGACCCAGTACTTC
CDR3 protein: CASSVSPAGGETQYF
clone size: NA
D gene: TRBD2
V gene: TRBV9
J gene: TRBJ2-5

CDR3 DNA: TGTGCCAGCAGTCCCTTTACGATCGTATATGTGGGACAGGGGAACACTGAAGCTTTCTTT
CDR3 protein: CASSPFTIVYVGQGNTEAFF
clone size: NA
D gene: TRBD1
V gene: TRBV27
J gene: TRBJ1-1

CDR3 DNA: TGTGCCAGCAGTGCTCCTTCGTTGTACGAGCAGTACTTC
CDR3 protein: CASSAPSLYEQYF
clone size: NA
D gene: NA
V gene: TRBV6-1
J gene: TRBJ2-7

CDR3 DNA: TGCGCCAGCAGCTTAACAGGGGGCCCCTACGAGCAGTACTTC
CDR3 protein: CASSLTGGPYEQYF
clone size: NA
D gene: TRBD1
V gene: TRBV5-1
J gene: TRBJ2-7

CDR3 DNA: TGTGCCAGCAGGGGGGGTGCAGATACGCAGTATTTT
CDR3 protein: CASRGGADTQYF
clone size: few
D gene: NA
V gene: TRBV2
J gene: TRBJ2-3

CDR3 DNA: TGCAGCGGTGGGACGGGCAATGAGCAGTTCTTC
CDR3 protein: CSGGTGNEQFF
clone size: NA
D gene: NA
V gene: TRBV29-1
J gene: TRBJ2-1

CDR3 DNA: TGTGCCAGCAGCAGACGGGACGTGGACACTGAAGCTTTCTTT
CDR3 protein: CASSRRDVDTEAFF
clone size: NA
D gene: NA
V gene: TRBV11-2
J gene: TRBJ1-1